Presented here are 15 T cell receptor beta chains from one specimen sequenced in a study of blood T cell repertoires in COVID-19 (dated by TCRdb to about 2020). The protocol used for the library was the immunoSEQ multiplex PCR assay. TCRdb carries this immuneACCESS record with in-frame sequences only. Its versions omit some clonotypes, under half of them owing to an unresolved V gene in the studies checked, with the rest unexplained. A total of roughly 90,000 clones appear in this sample, roughly 79% of them only once. The ten largest make up about 15% of the sample. Sequenced material: peripheral blood. The receptors stem from a human donor in a cohort sampled during active COVID-19.

The rearrangement joins TRBV28 to TRBJ1-5; 7 bases map to TRBD1. J was trimmed by 2 bases and V by 3 bases; bases with no gene match: 4. Per germline, CDR1 MDHEN and CDR2 SYDVKM. The CDR3 is 15 residues long. CDR3 DNA: TGTGCCAGCAGTTTCCCCGGGACAGGCAATCAGCCCCAGCATTTT. Its translation: CASSFPGTGNQPQHF.

This clone showed up many times. The V call is TRBV3-1 (or the pseudogene TRBV3-2), the J call TRBJ1-2, with a possible D match to TRBD1 (6 bases). Trimming removed 1 base from V and 7 bases from J, with 16 bases in between. Looked up from germline, CDR1 is LGHDT and CDR2 is YNNKEL (reference sequence). CDR3 length: 15 amino acids. The CDR3 loop reads CASSQGTQGKGGYTF. The CDR3 DNA follows: TGTGCCAGCAGCCAAGGGACGCAGGGGAAGGGTGGCTACACCTTC.

The CDR3 loop reads CASSRPTGLPGELFF. The CDR3 region has the DNA TGTGCCAGCAGTCGTCCTACAGGGTTGCCCGGGGAGCTGTTTTTT. The chain links TRBV28 to TRBJ2-2; maybe TRBD1 (6 bases). Germline V gene lookup returns CDR1 MDHEN and CDR2 SYDVKM. The CDR3 runs to 15 residues. V was trimmed by 5 bases and J by 6 bases, leaving 16 bases between them.

The chain links TRBV12-3 or TRBV12-4 to TRBJ2-3, with D perhaps matching TRBD2 (5 bases). Between the trimmed V and J ends, which lost 1 base and 3 bases, there was a span of 5 bases. There are 13 residues in the CDR3. Here the CDR3 reads CASSLERTDTQYF. CDR3 sequence (DNA): TGTGCCAGCAGTTTAGAGCGGACAGATACGCAGTATTTT.

J is TRBJ2-2 and V is TRBV7-9, with 13 bases fitting TRBD2. Germline CDR1 is SEHNR and CDR2 is FQNEAQ (reference sequence). The CDR3 has 16 amino acids. The J segment lost 6 bases and the V segment lost 5 bases, leaving 6 bases of the junction unmatched. The CDR3 reads CASSRTSGGASGELFF. In DNA, the CDR3 is TGTGCCAGCAGCCGCACTAGCGGGGGGGCTTCCGGGGAGCTGTTTTTT.

The V call is TRBV4-1, the J call TRBJ2-2, with D tentatively TRBD2 (6 bases). CDR3 length equals 13 residues. Trimming stripped 10 bases from V and 4 bases from J, with 13 bases between. The germline CDR1 and CDR2 sequences are MGHRA and YSYEKL. The CDR3 region is CANVPGVTGELFF. Here the CDR3 DNA reads TGCGCCAACGTCCCGGGGGTCACCGGGGAGCTGTTTTTT.

The CDR3 loop is CAISESSGLAVYEQYF. The CDR3 DNA is TGTGCCATCAGTGAGTCATCCGGACTAGCGGTGTACGAGCAGTACTTC. The rearrangement uses TRBV10-3 and TRBJ2-7; 10 nucleotides match TRBD2. The length of the CDR3 is 16 residues. Germline-derived CDR1 and CDR2 are ENHRY and SYGVKD. V lost 0 bases, J lost 4 bases, and 6 bases stayed unmatched.

V is TRBV28 and J is TRBJ1-6; D possibly corresponds to TRBD1 (6 bases). The germline V and J ends were trimmed by 3 bases and 8 bases, with 20 bases remaining between them. This CDR3 region has 17 residues. Looked up from germline, CDR1 is MDHEN and CDR2 is SYDVKM. As DNA, the CDR3 is TGTGCCAGCAGTTTTTTTGGTCTGACAGGCCATGATTCACCCCTCCACTTT. Its translation: CASSFFGLTGHDSPLHF.

The chain couples TRBV6-2 or TRBV6-3 to TRBJ1-6; D ambiguous. V lost 5 bases and J 7 bases, leaving 15 bases between the germline ends. Germline assignment: CDR1 MNHEY and CDR2 SVGEGT. This CDR3 is 15 amino acids long. The CDR3 is CASSGPPGFNSPLHF. Here the CDR3 DNA reads TGTGCCAGCAGTGGGCCGCCGGGGTTCAATTCACCCCTCCACTTT.

The V gene is TRBV28, the J gene TRBJ1-2; 8 positions agree with TRBD1. V gave up 6 bases and J gave up 2 bases; unmatched junction bases: 2. In germline, CDR1 is MDHEN, CDR2 SYDVKM. CDR3 length equals 13 residues. The CDR3 is CASSWTGNYGYTF. The CDR3 DNA follows: TGTGCCAGCAGCTGGACAGGGAACTATGGCTACACCTTC.

V and J are TRBV6-5 and TRBJ1-2, with 10 bases fitting TRBD1. V was clipped by 5 bases and J by 7 bases; unmatched bases: 7. The CDR3 sequence is 14 residues long. Germline V gene sequence: CDR1 MNHEY, CDR2 SVGAGI. CDR3 residues: CASSQDRGIGGYTF. The CDR3 DNA reads TGTGCCAGCAGTCAGGACAGGGGGATTGGTGGCTACACCTTC.

The V gene is TRBV28, the J gene TRBJ2-2; D might be TRBD2 (7 bases). V gave up 8 bases and J gave up 4 bases, with 17 bases separating them. This CDR3 contains 15 residues. CDR1 MDHEN and CDR2 SYDVKM come from the germline V gene. The CDR3 bases are TGTGCCAGCGGACCATGGGGGGGGCGCACCGGGGAGCTGTTTTTT. Its protein product is CASGPWGGRTGELFF.

In this sample, this clone turned up many times. This rearrangement joins TRBV6-1 to TRBJ1-4, with 8 bases that match TRBD1. Germline values: CDR1 MNHNS, CDR2 SASEGT. The CDR3 is made up of 15 amino acids. V was clipped by 0 bases and J by 8 bases; unmatched bases: 5. The CDR3 sequence is CASSEAGQGREKLFF. The CDR3 coding sequence is TGTGCCAGCAGTGAAGCTGGACAGGGACGGGAAAAACTGTTTTTT.

The gene calls are TRBV10-1 and TRBJ2-7, with D possibly matching TRBD2 (6 bases). Germline V gene lookup returns CDR1 WNHNN and CDR2 SYGVQD (reference sequence). This CDR3 has 13 residues. V was cut by 4 bases and J by 5 bases, with 12 bases left in between. CDR3 sequence (DNA): TGCGCCAGCAGTGCAAAACTAGCCGACGAGCAGTACTTC. Protein: CASSAKLADEQYF.

CDR3 in amino acids: CASSNLETQYF. In DNA form, the CDR3 reads TGCGCCAGCAGCAACTTAGAGACCCAGTACTTC. V gene TRBV5-1 combines with J gene TRBJ2-5; D is unresolved. Germline V CDR1 and CDR2: SGHRS, YFSETQ. CDR3 size: 11 residues. Trimming removed 4 bases from V and 4 bases from J, with 5 bases in between. The full variable domain, completed using reference TRBV5-1 and TRBJ2-5, is KAGVTQTPRYLIKTRGQQVTLSCSPISGHRSVSWYQQTPGQGLQFLFEYFSETQRNKGNFPGRFSGRQFSNSRSEMNVSTLELGDSALYLCASSNLETQYFGPGTRLLVL.